The 22 T cell receptor beta chains reported below all come from one sample, sequenced in a study of cytomegalovirus exposure and HLA in healthy donors. With 60 Vbeta and 13 Jbeta primers, the PCR was carried out. Some clones are missing from TCRdb's copy, which holds only in-frame ones; the method was immunoSEQ multiplex PCR. The data show 140,000 to 150,000 clones, about 70% seen once. The source material was PBMCs. Source of these receptors: a woman aged 55-70 years in good health and CMV-seropositive.

The table lists this clone with a count of one. The CDR3 region is CASSPRYAGNYGYTF. For the CDR3, the DNA is TGTGCCAGCAGCCCCCGTTACGCGGGGAACTATGGCTACACCTTC. V gene TRBV9 combines with J gene TRBJ1-2; no clear D gene. The CDR3 is 15 residues long. V was pared by 4 bases and J by 2 bases, with 15 bases between. Germline loops: CDR1 SGDLS, CDR2 YYNGEE.

In DNA form, the CDR3 reads TGTGCCACCCTGACAGGAACCCTCACAGATACGCAGTATTTT. Protein: CATLTGTLTDTQYF. The rearrangement links TRBV28 to TRBJ2-3, with D possibly matching TRBD1 (6 bases). Germline loops: CDR1 MDHEN, CDR2 SYDVKM. V gave up 10 bases and J gave up 2 bases, with 16 bases separating them. This CDR3 comprises 14 residues.

J is TRBJ2-1 and V is TRBV5-1; 7 bases align to TRBD2. Germline loops: CDR1 SGHRS, CDR2 YFSETQ. This CDR3 has 14 amino acids. V shed 0 bases and J 5 bases; nucleotides not matched to a gene: 2. The CDR3 is CASSLALADNEQFF. The CDR3 DNA reads TGCGCCAGCAGCTTGGCGCTAGCGGACAATGAGCAGTTCTTC.

This rearrangement joins TRBV5-1 to TRBJ2-5, with 11 bases lining up with TRBD2. CDR3 length: 14 residues. V was pared by 4 bases and J by 3 bases, with 2 bases of the junction left unmatched. Germline V CDR1 and CDR2: SGHRS, YFSETQ. The DNA for the CDR3 is TGCGCCAGCAGCCGGGGACTAGCGGAAGAGACCCAGTACTTC. Its translation: CASSRGLAEETQYF.

This chain joins TRBV18 and TRBJ2-7; D is unclear. The CDR3 sequence is 13 residues long. CDR1 is KGHSH and CDR2 is LQKENI in the germline V gene. V lost 3 bases and J lost 4, with 10 bases in between. CDR3 amino acids: CASSPQDVYEQYF. The CDR3 DNA reads as TGTGCCAGCTCACCCCAGGATGTGTACGAGCAGTACTTC.

The V and J genes are TRBV6-6 and TRBJ2-3, with D possibly TRBD1 on 5 matching bases. CDR3 length equals 13 residues. Trimming cost V 4 bases and J 3 bases, with 8 bases left between them. Per the germline V gene, CDR1 is MNHNY and CDR2 is SVGAGI (reference sequence). CDR3 coding DNA: TGTGCCAGCAGTTCCAGGGTTACAGATACGCAGTATTTT. Translated: CASSSRVTDTQYF.

The rearrangement links TRBV28 to TRBJ1-4; D may be TRBD1 (5 bases). Germline V gene data show CDR1 as MDHEN and CDR2 as SYDVKM. The CDR3 has 14 amino acids. Trimming pared 3 bases from V and 6 bases from J, leaving 11 bases between. CDR3 sequence: CASSFGGVDEKLFF. The CDR3, as DNA: TGTGCCAGCAGTTTTGGGGGGGTGGATGAAAAACTGTTTTTT.

CDR3 DNA sequence: TGTGCCAGCAGCTCTTTCGACGAGCAGTACTTC. Its protein product is CASSSFDEQYF. The chain combines TRBV7-9 with TRBJ2-7; no clear D. The CDR3 totals 11 residues. V lost 4 bases, J lost 5 bases, and 6 bases lay in between. CDR1 SEHNR and CDR2 FQNEAQ come from the germline V gene (reference sequence).

The chain has TRBV5-4 and TRBJ2-7; TRBD2 aligns across 11 bases. Unmatched junction bases numbered 8, after V lost 4 bases and J lost 2 bases. The CDR3 has 16 amino acids. The germline V gene encodes CDR1 SGHNT and CDR2 YYREEE (reference sequence). The CDR3 DNA follows: TGTGCCAGCAGCACCCGGACTAGCGGGCAGCCCTACGAGCAGTACTTC. It yields the protein CASSTRTSGQPYEQYF.

J is TRBJ2-7 and V is TRBV6-6; a possible D gene is TRBD1 (6 bases). Germline CDR1 and CDR2: MNHNY and SVGAGI (reference sequence). CDR3 size: 15 residues. The V and J ends lost 0 bases and 4 bases respectively, with 13 bases between them. CDR3 loop: CASSYSRGGEYEQYF. CDR3 in DNA: TGTGCCAGCAGTTACTCAAGAGGGGGTGAATACGAGCAGTACTTC.

The chain uses TRBV28 and TRBJ2-7; 7 bases match TRBD1. Per the germline V gene, CDR1 is MDHEN and CDR2 is SYDVKM. The junction had 7 bases not matched to a gene; V was cut back by 3 bases and J by 5 bases. This CDR3 spans 14 amino acids. The CDR3 bases are TGTGCCAGCAGTTTGCCGGGACAGTATAACGAGCAGTACTTC. Encoded protein: CASSLPGQYNEQYF. The full variable domain, with the rest looked up from reference TRBV28 and TRBJ2-7, is DVKVTQSSRYLVKRTGEKVFLECVQDMDHENMFWYRQDPGLGLRLIYFSYDVKMKEKGDIPEGYSVSREKKERFSLILESASTNQTSMYLCASSLPGQYNEQYFGPGTRLTVT.

The chain recombines TRBV5-1 with TRBJ2-3; TRBD2 might be the D (6 bases). The CDR3 loop spans 16 amino acids. Trimming took off 4 bases at V and 0 bases at J, with 15 bases between the two ends. CDR1 SGHRS and CDR2 YFSETQ come from the germline V gene. CDR3 region: CASSPGTLASTDTQYF. The DNA of the CDR3 is TGCGCCAGCAGCCCGGGGACTCTCGCTAGCACAGATACGCAGTATTTT.

This clone has just one count. The chain employs TRBV7-6 and TRBJ1-1; D gene ambiguous. This CDR3 comprises 12 residues. V lost 1 base and J lost 5, with 5 bases in between. CDR1 is SGHVS, CDR2 FNYEAQ, per germline. The CDR3 region is CASSLVRTEAFF. In nucleotides, the CDR3 is TGTGCCAGCAGCTTAGTTCGGACTGAAGCTTTCTTT.

The chain joins TRBV6-5 to TRBJ2-7, with 8 bases matching TRBD2. CDR1 is MNHEY and CDR2 is SVGAGI in the germline V gene. V lost 8 bases to trimming and J lost 2 bases; unmatched junction nucleotides: 11. The CDR3 spans 15 residues. The CDR3 sequence: CASVKTAGGPYEQYF. CDR3 in DNA: TGTGCCAGCGTAAAGACGGCGGGAGGCCCCTACGAGCAGTACTTC.

This sequence joins TRBV5-1 and TRBJ2-7, with a weak D call TRBD1 (6 bases). V was pared by 4 bases and J by 5 bases, with 19 bases between. The CDR3 has 15 amino acids. From germline, CDR1 is SGHRS and CDR2 YFSETQ. The DNA for the CDR3 is TGCGCCAGCAGCGTCTCCAGGGGAGATGTAGACGAGCAGTACTTC. Protein: CASSVSRGDVDEQYF.

This chain connects TRBV6-4 to TRBJ1-2; 8 bases fit TRBD1. V lost 2 bases to trimming and J lost 8 bases; unmatched junction nucleotides: 7. Germline values: CDR1 MRHNA, CDR2 SNTAGT. CDR3 length equals 14 residues. The CDR3 nucleotides read TGTGCCAGCAGTGACAGGACAGGGATCGGCGGCTACACCTTC. Translating it yields CASSDRTGIGGYTF.

This clone was counted a few times. The chain employs TRBV19 and TRBJ1-5; 11 positions match TRBD1. The trim removed 6 bases at V and 7 bases at J, leaving 2 bases unmatched. Germline loops: CDR1 LNHDA, CDR2 SQIVND (reference sequence). The CDR3 consists of 13 residues. The CDR3 bases are TGTGCCAGTAGGGGACAGGGGGGGCAGCCCCAGCATTTT. Translating gives CASRGQGGQPQHF.

This chain links TRBV2 with TRBJ1-5; the match to TRBD1 covers 7 bases. CDR3 length: 15 amino acids. The J segment lost 5 bases and the V segment lost 6 bases, leaving 10 bases of the junction unmatched. Germline V gene data show CDR1 as SNHLY and CDR2 as FYNNEI. The CDR3 coding sequence is TGTGCCAGCAGGTCCCGGGACAGCGCTTATCAGCCCCAGCATTTT. As protein: CASRSRDSAYQPQHF.

V usage is TRBV9 and J usage is TRBJ1-3, with 7 bases aligning to TRBD1. V lost 4 bases to trimming and J lost 7 bases; unmatched junction nucleotides: 8. CDR3 length equals 14 residues. Germline lookup yields CDR1 SGDLS and CDR2 YYNGEE. CDR3 coding DNA: TGTGCCAGCAGCCCCCCACAGGGGTCCAACACCATATATTTT. Its protein product is CASSPPQGSNTIYF. Looking up the rest from reference TRBV9 and TRBJ1-3 gives the full variable domain: DSGVTQTPKHLITATGQRVTLRCSPRSGDLSVYWYQQSLDQGLQFLIQYYNGEERAKGNILERFSAQQFPDLHSELNLSSLELGDSALYFCASSPPQGSNTIYFGEGSWLTVV.

The CDR3 coding sequence is TGCGCCACCTCCTACTTCAATGAGCAGTTCTTC. It encodes CATSYFNEQFF. The chain recombines TRBV10-2 with TRBJ2-1; D gene ambiguous. CDR3 length: 11 residues. Germline V gene data show CDR1 as WSHSY and CDR2 as SAAADI. The V and J ends lost 10 bases and 6 bases respectively, with 10 bases between them.

The chain carries TRBV5-1 and TRBJ1-2, with 11 bases fitting TRBD1. Losses at the gene ends were 4 bases for V and 4 bases for J; bases not matched to a gene: 6. Germline V gene sequence: CDR1 SGHRS, CDR2 YFSETQ. The CDR3 has 15 amino acids. CDR3 region: CASSPRTGGLYGYTF. CDR3 DNA sequence: TGCGCCAGCAGCCCGCGGACAGGGGGCCTCTATGGCTACACCTTC.

This sequence joins TRBV18 and TRBJ1-5; TRBD1 matches 8 bases. The trim removed 3 bases at V and 7 bases at J, leaving 5 bases unmatched. Germline CDR1 KGHSH, CDR2 LQKENI. The CDR3 has 14 residues. The CDR3, as DNA: TGTGCCAGCTCACCGGGACAGGAGTCCCAGCCCCAGCATTTT. Translated, it gives CASSPGQESQPQHF. Together with reference TRBV18 and TRBJ1-5, the CDR3 gives the full variable domain: NAGVMQNPRHLVRRRGQEARLRCSPMKGHSHVYWYRQLPEEGLKFMVYLQKENIIDESGMPKERFSAEFPKEGPSILRIQQVVRGDSAAYFCASSPGQESQPQHFGDGTRLSIL.